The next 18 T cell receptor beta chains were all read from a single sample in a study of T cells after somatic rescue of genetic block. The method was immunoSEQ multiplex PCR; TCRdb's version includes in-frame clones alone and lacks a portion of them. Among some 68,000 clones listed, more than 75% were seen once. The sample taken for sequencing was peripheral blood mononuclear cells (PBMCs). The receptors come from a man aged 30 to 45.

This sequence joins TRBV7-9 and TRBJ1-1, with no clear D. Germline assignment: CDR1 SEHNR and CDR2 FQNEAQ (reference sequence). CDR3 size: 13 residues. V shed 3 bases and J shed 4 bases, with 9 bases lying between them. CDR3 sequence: CASSFRAFTEAFF. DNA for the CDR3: TGTGCCAGCAGCTTTCGGGCTTTCACTGAAGCTTTCTTT.

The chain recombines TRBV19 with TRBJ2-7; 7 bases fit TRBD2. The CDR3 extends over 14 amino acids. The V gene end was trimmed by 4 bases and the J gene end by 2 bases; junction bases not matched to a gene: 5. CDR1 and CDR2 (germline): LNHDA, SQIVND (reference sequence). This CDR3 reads CASSTQRDAYEQYF. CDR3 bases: TGTGCCAGTAGTACACAGCGGGATGCCTACGAGCAGTACTTC.

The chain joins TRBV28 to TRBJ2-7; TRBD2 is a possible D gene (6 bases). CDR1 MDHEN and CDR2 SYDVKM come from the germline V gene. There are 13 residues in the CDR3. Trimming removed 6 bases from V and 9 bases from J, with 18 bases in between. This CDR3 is CASSIGTHLGQYF. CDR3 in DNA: TGTGCCAGCAGCATCGGGACTCACCTTGGGCAGTACTTC.

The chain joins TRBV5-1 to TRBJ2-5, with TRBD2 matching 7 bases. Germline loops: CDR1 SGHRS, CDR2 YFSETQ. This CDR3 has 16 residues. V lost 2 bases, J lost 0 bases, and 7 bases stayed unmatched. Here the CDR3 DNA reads TGCGCCAGCAGCTTAAGTCCTAGCGGAAACCAAGAGACCCAGTACTTC. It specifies CASSLSPSGNQETQYF.

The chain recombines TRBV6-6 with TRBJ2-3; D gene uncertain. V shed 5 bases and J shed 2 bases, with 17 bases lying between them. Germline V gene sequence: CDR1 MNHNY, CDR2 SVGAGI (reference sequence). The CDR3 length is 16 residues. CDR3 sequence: CASSLTRGRFTDTQYF. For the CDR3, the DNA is TGTGCCAGCAGTCTCACACGCGGTAGATTCACAGATACGCAGTATTTT.

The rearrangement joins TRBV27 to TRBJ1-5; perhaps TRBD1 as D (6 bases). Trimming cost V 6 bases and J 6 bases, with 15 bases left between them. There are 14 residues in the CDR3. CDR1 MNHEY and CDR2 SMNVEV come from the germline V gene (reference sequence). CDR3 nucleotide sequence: TGTGCCAGCAGCCTAGGGGGGTGGGGTCAGCCCCAGCATTTT. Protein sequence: CASSLGGWGQPQHF.

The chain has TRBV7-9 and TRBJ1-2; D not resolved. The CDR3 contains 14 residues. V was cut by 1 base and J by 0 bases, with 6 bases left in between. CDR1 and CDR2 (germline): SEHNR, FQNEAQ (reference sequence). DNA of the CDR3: TGTGCCAGCAGCTTAGGTGGGACTAACTATGGCTACACCTTC. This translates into CASSLGGTNYGYTF.

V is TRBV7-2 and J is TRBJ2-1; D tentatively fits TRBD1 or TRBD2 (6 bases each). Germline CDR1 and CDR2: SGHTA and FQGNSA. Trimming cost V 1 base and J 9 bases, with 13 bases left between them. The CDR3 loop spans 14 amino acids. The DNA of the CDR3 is TGTGCCAGCAGCTTAGAACCGGGGGCGATTGAGCAGTTCTTC. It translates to CASSLEPGAIEQFF.

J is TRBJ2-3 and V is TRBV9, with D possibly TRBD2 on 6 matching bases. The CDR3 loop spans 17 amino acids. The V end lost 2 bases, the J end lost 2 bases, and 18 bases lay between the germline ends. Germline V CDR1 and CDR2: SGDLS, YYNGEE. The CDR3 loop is CASSVPLGGDLTDTQYF. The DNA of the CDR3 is TGTGCCAGCAGCGTCCCCCTGGGGGGTGACCTCACAGATACGCAGTATTTT. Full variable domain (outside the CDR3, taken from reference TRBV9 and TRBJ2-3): DSGVTQTPKHLITATGQRVTLRCSPRSGDLSVYWYQQSLDQGLQFLIQYYNGEERAKGNILERFSAQQFPDLHSELNLSSLELGDSALYFCASSVPLGGDLTDTQYFGPGTRLTVL.

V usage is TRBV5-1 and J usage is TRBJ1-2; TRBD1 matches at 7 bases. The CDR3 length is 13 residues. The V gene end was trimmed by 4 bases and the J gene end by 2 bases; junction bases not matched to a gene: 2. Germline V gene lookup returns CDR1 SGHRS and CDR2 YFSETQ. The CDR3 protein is CASSLGQNYGYTF. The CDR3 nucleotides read TGCGCCAGCAGCCTGGGACAGAACTATGGCTACACCTTC.

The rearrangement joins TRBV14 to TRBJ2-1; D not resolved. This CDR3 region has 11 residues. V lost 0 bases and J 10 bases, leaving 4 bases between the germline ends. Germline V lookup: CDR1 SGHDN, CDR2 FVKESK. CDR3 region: CASSQDWEQFF. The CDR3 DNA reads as TGTGCCAGCAGCCAAGATTGGGAGCAGTTCTTC.

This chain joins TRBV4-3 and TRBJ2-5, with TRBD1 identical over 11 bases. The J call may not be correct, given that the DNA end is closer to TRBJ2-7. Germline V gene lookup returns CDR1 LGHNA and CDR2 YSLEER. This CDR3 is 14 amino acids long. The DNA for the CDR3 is TGCGCCAGCAGCCGGGACAGGGGGAACTACGAGCAGTACTTC. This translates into CASSRDRGNYEQYF.

The CDR3 protein is CASSLLAGGPLRNEQFF. DNA for the CDR3: TGTGCCAGCAGTTTACTAGCGGGGGGGCCCTTGCGCAATGAGCAGTTCTTC. This chain links TRBV27 with TRBJ2-1; 12 bases align to TRBD2. V gave up 2 bases and J gave up 6 bases; unmatched junction bases: 8. The CDR3 extends over 17 amino acids. Germline CDR1 MNHEY, CDR2 SMNVEV (reference sequence).

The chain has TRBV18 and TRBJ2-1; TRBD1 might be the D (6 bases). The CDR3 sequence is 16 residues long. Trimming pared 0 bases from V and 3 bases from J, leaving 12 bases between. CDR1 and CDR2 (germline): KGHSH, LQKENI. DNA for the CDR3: TGTGCCAGCTCACCACCAGGAGACAGGATCTACAATGAGCAGTTCTTC. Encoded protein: CASSPPGDRIYNEQFF.

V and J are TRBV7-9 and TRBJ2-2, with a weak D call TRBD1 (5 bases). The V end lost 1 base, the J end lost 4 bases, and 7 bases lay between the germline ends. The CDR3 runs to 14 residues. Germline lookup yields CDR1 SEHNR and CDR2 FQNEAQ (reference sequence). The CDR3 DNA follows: TGTGCCAGCAGCTTAGGACAGCTCACCGGGGAGCTGTTTTTT. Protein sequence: CASSLGQLTGELFF.

CDR3 residues: CASSQTGDPYNEQFF. CDR3 bases: TGTGCCAGCAGCCAAACAGGGGACCCTTACAATGAGCAGTTCTTC. The rearrangement uses TRBV11-2 and TRBJ2-1; 7 bases agree with TRBD1. This CDR3 region has 15 residues. In germline, CDR1 is SGHAT, CDR2 FQNNGV. V lost 5 bases, J lost 4 bases, and 8 bases stayed unmatched.

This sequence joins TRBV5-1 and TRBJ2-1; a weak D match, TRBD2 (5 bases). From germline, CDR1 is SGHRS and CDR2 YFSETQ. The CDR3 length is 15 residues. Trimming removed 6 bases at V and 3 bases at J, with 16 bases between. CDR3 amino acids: CASTPFTGYYNEQFF. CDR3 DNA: TGCGCCAGCACCCCGTTCACGGGGTACTACAATGAGCAGTTCTTC. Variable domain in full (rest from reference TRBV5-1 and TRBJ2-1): KAGVTQTPRYLIKTRGQQVTLSCSPISGHRSVSWYQQTPGQGLQFLFEYFSETQRNKGNFPGRFSGRQFSNSRSEMNVSTLELGDSALYLCASTPFTGYYNEQFFGPGTRLTVL.

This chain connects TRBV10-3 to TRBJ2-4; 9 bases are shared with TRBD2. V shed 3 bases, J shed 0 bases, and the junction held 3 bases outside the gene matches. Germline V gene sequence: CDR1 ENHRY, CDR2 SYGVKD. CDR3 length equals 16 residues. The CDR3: CAISDGGGVAKNIQYF. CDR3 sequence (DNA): TGTGCCATCAGTGACGGCGGGGGGGTAGCCAAAAACATTCAGTACTTC.